Below are 25 T cell receptor beta chains sequenced from a single sample in a study of Graves' ophthalmopathy and Graves' hyperthyroidism. For repertoire sequencing, the TCR beta CDR3 regions were amplified from RNA transcripts. RT-PCR was first run with HTBI primers, then multiplex PCR in a second round. From the multiplex PCR reads, TCRdb called clonotypes with MiXCR, one entry per CDR3 protein. Counted here are over 500,000 distinct CDR3 sequences, about 20% occurring once; the ten biggest clones make up around 6.5%. The sample comprised peripheral blood. The receptors derive from a woman aged 18 to 35 with stable Graves' hyperthyroidism. Some clones in this sample may be carry-over from other donors' samples.

Many counts were recorded for this clonotype. This chain connects TRBV13 to TRBJ2-5; D uncertain. Trimming left V 2 bases short and J 6 bases short, with 7 bases between. Germline-derived CDR1 and CDR2 are PRHDT and FYEKMQ (reference sequence). CDR3 length: 12 residues. The CDR3 loop is CASSLTRQTQYF. For the CDR3, the DNA is TGTGCCAGCAGCTTAACCAGGCAGACCCAGTACTTC. The full variable domain, with the rest looked up from reference TRBV13 and TRBJ2-5, is AAGVIQSPRHLIKEKRETATLKCYPIPRHDTVYWYQQGPGQDPQFLISFYEKMQSDKGSIPDRFSAQQFSDYHSELNMSSLELGDSALYFCASSLTRQTQYFGPGTRLLVL.

This chain uses TRBV11-3 with TRBJ1-1; unclear D gene. Trimming took 5 bases from V and 4 from J, leaving 11 bases between them. The germline gives CDR1 SGHNT, CDR2 YENEEA. The CDR3 is made up of 13 amino acids. CDR3 in DNA: TGTGCCAGCAGCCCCTACCCCGGCACTGAAGCTTTCTTT. Amino acid sequence: CASSPYPGTEAFF.

The chain has TRBV20-1 and TRBJ2-3, with TRBD2 identical over 16 bases. After removal of 1 base from V and 6 bases from J, the junction contained 4 bases not matched to a gene. Germline V gene sequence: CDR1 DFQATT, CDR2 SNEGSKA (reference sequence). CDR3 length equals 16 residues. CDR3 protein: CSARGGTSGRGDTQYF. The CDR3 nucleotides are TGCAGTGCTAGAGGTGGGACTAGCGGGAGGGGGGATACGCAGTATTTT.

This clonotype has only one observation. The chain is built from TRBV24-1 and TRBJ2-5; 9 bases are shared with TRBD2. The germline V gene has CDR1 KGHDR and CDR2 SFDVKD. With 0 bases clipped from V and 5 bases from J, the junction kept 6 bases outside the gene matches. The CDR3 spans 16 residues. The CDR3 reads CATSDLGGGAAETQYF. CDR3 coding DNA: TGTGCCACCAGTGATTTGGGCGGGGGGGCCGCTGAGACCCAGTACTTC.

This clonotype was recorded at least ten times. The rearrangement uses TRBV10-1 and TRBJ1-5; D uncertain. V lost 7 bases and J 0 bases, leaving 16 bases between the germline ends. The CDR3 is 16 residues long. Germline lookup yields CDR1 WNHNN and CDR2 SYGVQD (reference sequence). The CDR3 nucleotides are TGCGCCAGCAAGGTACTCTTGAACCATAGCAATCAGCCCCAGCATTTT. Residues: CASKVLLNHSNQPQHF.

This clonotype was detected ten times or more. V and J are TRBV2 and TRBJ1-5; D might be TRBD1 (6 bases). V was cut by 2 bases and J by 4 bases, with 9 bases left in between. Germline CDR1 reads SNHLY; CDR2 reads FYNNEI. CDR3 length equals 14 residues. CDR3 loop: CASSEFGQNQPQHF. DNA of the CDR3: TGTGCCAGCAGTGAATTTGGACAGAATCAGCCCCAGCATTTT.

This clonotype appeared a single time. The chain has TRBV28 and TRBJ2-7, with TRBD1 identical over 7 bases. This CDR3 contains 15 residues. V lost 5 bases and J lost 0; bases outside the gene matches: 7. Germline CDR1 MDHEN, CDR2 SYDVKM. The CDR3 DNA is TGTGCCAGCAGTGAACCGGGACAGTTCTCCTACGAGCAGTACTTC. It is translated as CASSEPGQFSYEQYF.

In this sample, this clonotype turned up a few times. This sequence joins TRBV18 and TRBJ2-7, with a weak D call TRBD2 (6 bases). V was clipped by 6 bases and J by 2 bases, with 20 bases between them. The CDR3 contains 16 residues. Germline values: CDR1 KGHSH, CDR2 LQKENI. The CDR3 is CASSRGPGLGAYEQYF. CDR3 bases: TGTGCCAGCTCCCGGGGACCGGGACTGGGGGCCTACGAGCAGTACTTC.

The chain has TRBV27 and TRBJ1-2, with a possible D match to TRBD1 (6 bases). Trimming removed 6 bases from V and 0 bases from J, with 20 bases in between. Per the germline V gene, CDR1 is MNHEY and CDR2 is SMNVEV (reference sequence). The CDR3 consists of 17 residues. CDR3 in amino acids: CASRSTWGRGANYGYTF. The CDR3, as DNA: TGTGCCAGCAGATCCACTTGGGGGCGAGGGGCTAACTATGGCTACACCTTC.

Only a few counts were recorded for this clonotype. The chain employs TRBV18 and TRBJ1-5; D is perhaps TRBD1 (5 bases). The CDR3 totals 15 residues. Germline values: CDR1 KGHSH, CDR2 LQKENI. V was trimmed by 2 bases and J by 9 bases, leaving 17 bases between them. CDR3 in amino acids: CASSPSSGGYRPQHF. The DNA of the CDR3 is TGTGCCAGCTCACCATCGAGTGGGGGGTATAGGCCCCAGCATTTT.

This rearrangement joins TRBV6-2 or TRBV6-3 to TRBJ2-1, with TRBD2 matching over 8 bases. The J segment lost 8 bases and the V segment lost 6 bases, leaving 9 bases of the junction unmatched. There are 14 residues in the CDR3. Germline values: CDR1 MNHEY, CDR2 SVGEGT. The CDR3 DNA is TGTGCCAGCAGCTATGTTAGCGGGGTTGATGAGCAGTTCTTC. It codes for CASSYVSGVDEQFF.

The V and J genes are TRBV2 and TRBJ2-5; no clear D gene. The CDR3 covers 13 residues. CDR1 is SNHLY, CDR2 FYNNEI, per germline. V was pared by 6 bases and J by 5 bases, with 13 bases between. CDR3 in DNA: TGTGCCAGCAGAAGGACCGAGAGGGAGACCCAGTACTTC. Protein: CASRRTERETQYF. The full variable domain, completed using reference TRBV2 and TRBJ2-5, is EPEVTQTPSHQVTQMGQEVILRCVPISNHLYFYWYRQILGQKVEFLVSFYNNEISEKSEIFDDQFSVERPDGSNFTLKIRSTKLEDSAMYFCASRRTERETQYFGPGTRLLVL.

A remark on this clonotype: A much bigger clone sits one base away, suggesting this may be a read error. This chain links TRBV30 with TRBJ2-2; the match to TRBD2 covers 10 bases. The CDR3 totals 14 residues. The germline CDR1 and CDR2 sequences are GTSNPN and SVGIG (reference sequence). The CDR3 DNA reads as TGTGCCTGGAGACTAGCGGGGACCACCAGGGAGCTGTTTTTT. It translates to CAWRLAGTTRELFF.

This clonotype showed up many times. This chain uses TRBV15 with TRBJ1-1; no reliable D call. V was pared by 1 base and J by 3 bases, with 6 bases between. Germline V lookup: CDR1 LNHNV, CDR2 YYDKDF (reference sequence). The CDR3 consists of 13 residues. The CDR3 nucleotides read TGTGCCACCAGCAGAGGACGTGACACTGAAGCTTTCTTT. This codes for CATSRGRDTEAFF.

This clonotype showed up many times. The chain couples TRBV12-3 or TRBV12-4 to TRBJ2-5, with 8 bases fitting TRBD2. This CDR3 region has 14 residues. Losses at the gene ends were 6 bases for V and 1 base for J; bases not matched to a gene: 4. CDR3 residues: CASSLSGVQETQYF. The CDR3 region has the DNA TGTGCCAGCAGCCTTAGCGGGGTCCAAGAGACCCAGTACTTC.

The chain employs TRBV6-2 or TRBV6-3 and TRBJ1-5; D is uncertain. The V end lost 0 bases, the J end lost 6 bases, and 12 bases lay between the germline ends. The germline gives CDR1 MNHEY, CDR2 SVGEGT. This CDR3 spans 15 amino acids. In nucleotides, the CDR3 is TGTGCCAGCAGTTACTCGAGCACCAGTCGTCAGCCCCAGCATTTT. Its translation is CASSYSSTSRQPQHF.

This clonotype was detected ten times or more. This chain connects TRBV5-4 to TRBJ1-2; weak D call: TRBD1 (5 bases). Per germline, CDR1 SGHNT and CDR2 YYREEE (reference sequence). The CDR3 contains 15 residues. With 4 bases removed from V and 5 bases from J, the gap between germline ends came to 18 bases. This CDR3 reads CASSPNIRAGYGYTF. CDR3 DNA sequence: TGTGCCAGCAGCCCTAACATCAGGGCAGGGTATGGCTACACCTTC.

This clonotype was counted at least ten times. This chain uses TRBV25-1 with TRBJ2-7; perhaps D is TRBD1 or TRBD2 (6 bases each). Per germline, CDR1 MGHDK and CDR2 SYGVNS. The V end lost 3 bases, the J end lost 2 bases, and 20 bases lay between the germline ends. The CDR3 runs to 17 residues. CDR3 residues: CASSDPRGLAGAYEQYF. The DNA for the CDR3 is TGTGCCAGCAGTGACCCACGGGGGCTAGCAGGTGCCTACGAGCAGTACTTC.

Here the CDR3 DNA reads TGTGCCAGCAGAAGTCTAGCGGACGAGACCCAGTACTTC. Residues: CASRSLADETQYF. The rearrangement joins TRBV27 to TRBJ2-5, with 7 bases fitting TRBD2. The CDR3 length is 13 residues. The V gene's germline CDR1 is MNHEY and CDR2 SMNVEV (reference sequence). V was pared by 6 bases and J by 5 bases, with 6 bases of the junction left unmatched.

The V gene is TRBV12-3 or TRBV12-4, the J gene TRBJ2-7, with D unresolved. The V gene lost 5 bases and the J gene lost 0 bases, with 11 bases spanning the gap. This CDR3 is built from 14 residues. CDR3 sequence: CASSSNRRSYEQYF. Written as DNA, the CDR3 is TGTGCCAGCAGTAGCAACCGTCGCTCCTACGAGCAGTACTTC.

The V call is TRBV28, the J call TRBJ2-7, with TRBD1 matching over 9 bases. V dropped 7 bases and J dropped 2; count of bases not matched to a gene: 6. Looked up from germline, CDR1 is MDHEN and CDR2 is SYDVKM. The CDR3 is made up of 14 amino acids. CDR3 amino acids: CASISGQGTYEQYF. CDR3 nucleotide sequence: TGTGCCAGCATAAGTGGACAGGGGACCTACGAGCAGTACTTC.

Points on this clonotype: Likely a read error: the CDR3 ends without its conserved phenylalanine or tryptophan. The DNA is left out, because the CDR3 cannot be placed on it with certainty; the CDR3 is given as TCRdb lists it. V is TRBV6-2 or TRBV6-3 and J is TRBJ1-5. Germline V gene lookup returns CDR1 MNHEY and CDR2 SVGEGT. The CDR3 comprises 15 residues, both ends counted. This chain's CDR3 is CASSTFRILGQPRHL.

This clonotype has at least ten counts. The genes are TRBV15 and TRBJ1-3; 11 bases align to TRBD1. From germline, CDR1 is LNHNV and CDR2 YYDKDF (reference sequence). With 2 bases clipped from V and 0 bases from J, the junction kept 12 bases outside the gene matches. This CDR3 region has 20 residues. DNA for the CDR3: TGTGCCACCAGCAGACAAGCCGGGACAGGGGGTATAAGCTCTGGAAACACCATATATTTT. Protein sequence: CATSRQAGTGGISSGNTIYF.

This clonotype was counted between two and nine times. This chain uses TRBV20-1 with TRBJ2-7; 7 bases are shared with TRBD1. There are 12 residues in the CDR3. J lost 5 bases, V lost 5 bases, and 6 bases had no gene match. CDR1 is DFQATT, CDR2 SNEGSKA, per germline (reference sequence). CDR3 amino acids: CSALTGLNEQYF. In nucleotides, the CDR3 is TGCAGTGCTCTGACAGGGTTAAACGAGCAGTACTTC.

The chain carries TRBV11-2 and TRBJ1-2; TRBD1 agrees at 8 bases. The germline CDR1 and CDR2 sequences are SGHAT and FQNNGV. V lost 5 bases and J lost 2; bases outside the gene matches: 4. The CDR3 sequence is 14 residues long. CDR3 DNA sequence: TGTGCCAGCAGCGGGTACAGGGGGAACTATGGCTACACCTTC. Its protein product is CASSGYRGNYGYTF.